Below, 22 T cell receptor beta chains from the same sample are listed, as sequenced in a study of vaccination and CD4 T cells after COVID-19. The Oncomine TCR Beta short-read assay sequenced DNA from cultured CD4+ T cells. From cultured CD4+ T cells, genomic DNA was extracted. TCRdb reprocessed the PCR reads via MiXCR and lists one record per CDR3 protein. The sample has around 10,000 distinct CDR3 sequences, 30% to 45% seen once. Specified treatment: approximately 9-day PBMC culture with coronavirus spike peptide pools or control peptides (ViraFEST assay). Pre-COVID-19 pandemic sampling (2011-2018) yielded the unexposed donor's CD4+ T cells. The antigens these receptors bind are not known. The sequenced sample was CD4+ T cells from blood, cultured in vitro. These receptors came from a human donor in good health.

The chain couples TRBV20-1 to TRBJ2-1; weak D call: TRBD2 (6 bases). CDR1 DFQATT and CDR2 SNEGSKA come from the germline V gene (reference sequence). The V and J ends lost 3 bases and 0 bases respectively, with 18 bases between them. The CDR3 totals 17 residues. The CDR3 sequence: CSASSSVTSSSYNEQFF. DNA for the CDR3: TGCAGTGCTAGCTCTAGCGTGACCTCAAGCTCCTACAATGAGCAGTTCTTC.

The chain recombines TRBV25-1 with TRBJ1-3, with a possible D match to TRBD1 (5 bases). The CDR3 contains 15 residues. V lost 6 bases, J lost 2 bases, and 14 bases lay in between. Per the germline V gene, CDR1 is MGHDK and CDR2 is SYGVNS. CDR3 in DNA: TGTGCCAGCAGCCGGGGGTCGGGGGCTGGAAACACCATATATTTT. Its translation: CASSRGSGAGNTIYF.

This sequence joins TRBV30 and TRBJ1-1; no definite D call. The length of the CDR3 is 12 residues. V was pared by 0 bases and J by 11 bases, with 13 bases between. Germline V gene data show CDR1 as GTSNPN and CDR2 as SVGIG (reference sequence). The CDR3: CAWSVLRGEAFF. The CDR3 DNA reads as TGTGCCTGGAGTGTTCTTCGCGGAGAGGCTTTCTTT.

The gene calls are TRBV28 and TRBJ2-6; D unresolved. The CDR3 has 17 amino acids. The germline V and J ends were trimmed by 0 bases and 4 bases, with 13 bases remaining between them. Germline V gives CDR1 MDHEN, CDR2 SYDVKM. The CDR3 DNA reads as TGTGCCAGCAGTTTATGGGGCGCGAGTTCAGGGGCCAACGTCCTGACTTTC. Its protein product is CASSLWGASSGANVLTF.

This chain connects TRBV4-3 to TRBJ1-2; D remains unclear. V was trimmed by 0 bases and J by 0 bases, leaving 14 bases between them. The CDR3 totals 17 residues. Germline CDR1 LGHNA, CDR2 YSLEER. The CDR3 DNA is TGCGCCAGCAGCCAAGATTCAGGTTTTGAAGCTAACTATGGCTACACCTTC. Translating gives CASSQDSGFEANYGYTF.

This chain connects TRBV6-5 to TRBJ1-1, with 8 bases identical to TRBD1. Germline CDR1 is MNHEY and CDR2 is SVGAGI. J was trimmed by 1 base and V by 2 bases; bases with no gene match: 12. This CDR3 comprises 18 residues. CDR3 protein: CASSYQTVDRGWNTEAFF. CDR3 sequence (DNA): TGTGCCAGCAGTTACCAAACAGTCGACAGGGGCTGGAACACTGAAGCTTTCTTT.

The rearrangement uses TRBV5-1 and TRBJ1-1, with D uncertain. The length of the CDR3 is 13 residues. Trimming took off 4 bases at V and 0 bases at J, with 7 bases between the two ends. Germline V CDR1 and CDR2: SGHRS, YFSETQ. This chain's CDR3 is CASSLSLNTEAFF. CDR3 DNA: TGCGCCAGCAGCCTCTCATTGAACACTGAAGCTTTCTTT.

This clonotype appeared a few times. The chain joins TRBV7-9 to TRBJ2-5; 10 bases agree with TRBD1. Germline CDR1 is SEHNR and CDR2 is FQNEAQ (reference sequence). V was clipped by 0 bases and J by 5 bases; unmatched bases: 0. The CDR3 covers 14 residues. CDR3 coding DNA: TGTGCCAGCAGCTTAGCGGGACAGGGGGAGACCCAGTACTTC. This encodes CASSLAGQGETQYF.

The V gene is TRBV20-1, the J gene TRBJ1-1, with unresolved D. The CDR3 loop spans 15 amino acids. Germline CDR1 is DFQATT and CDR2 is SNEGSKA (reference sequence). The V and J ends lost 0 bases and 1 base respectively, with 12 bases between them. CDR3 nucleotide sequence: TGCAGTGCTAGAGATATCGGCGAAAGGAACACTGAAGCTTTCTTT. Translated: CSARDIGERNTEAFF.

The rearrangement joins TRBV7-2 to TRBJ1-3; D is perhaps TRBD1 (5 bases). Germline assignment: CDR1 SGHTA and CDR2 FQGNSA. The V gene lost 0 bases and the J gene lost 0 bases, with 9 bases spanning the gap. The CDR3 covers 16 residues. The CDR3 nucleotides are TGTGCCAGCAGCTTAGCACAGGATCACTCTGGAAACACCATATATTTT. This encodes CASSLAQDHSGNTIYF.

This clonotype was recorded only once. The chain joins TRBV5-1 to TRBJ1-1, with a possible D match to TRBD1 (6 bases). Trimming stripped 4 bases from V and 5 bases from J, with 15 bases between. Germline assignment: CDR1 SGHRS and CDR2 YFSETQ. This CDR3 has 14 amino acids. CDR3 nucleotides: TGCGCCAGCAGCCTTAGGGGGGATCGGACTGAAGCTTTCTTT. Protein sequence: CASSLRGDRTEAFF.

This clonotype was seen a handful of times. The chain has TRBV6-1 and TRBJ1-2, with D possibly matching TRBD1 (5 bases). The germline gives CDR1 MNHNS, CDR2 SASEGT. The CDR3 has 14 residues. V lost 6 bases and J 1 base, leaving 12 bases between the germline ends. The CDR3 sequence is CASSPDGGNYGYTF. The DNA of the CDR3 is TGTGCCAGCAGCCCCGACGGGGGTAACTATGGCTACACCTTC.

The V and J genes are TRBV11-2 and TRBJ2-3; 11 nucleotides match TRBD2. The germline V gene encodes CDR1 SGHAT and CDR2 FQNNGV. CDR3 length: 16 residues. Trimming removed 0 bases from V and 4 bases from J; junction bases left unmatched: 3. The CDR3 DNA reads as TGTGCCAGCAGCTTAGATGAACTAGCGGGAGCAGATACGCAGTATTTT. It codes for CASSLDELAGADTQYF.

The V and J genes are TRBV6-2 or TRBV6-3 and TRBJ2-1, with 8 bases aligning to TRBD1. The CDR3 contains 15 residues. The germline gives CDR1 MNHEY, CDR2 SVGEGT. J was trimmed by 8 bases and V by 3 bases; bases with no gene match: 9. The CDR3 is CASSYSGQGRYEQFF. CDR3 sequence (DNA): TGTGCCAGCAGTTATTCCGGACAGGGTCGCTATGAGCAGTTCTTC.

This chain connects TRBV6-2 or TRBV6-3 to TRBJ1-5; D unclear. V was shortened by 7 bases and J by 3 bases, with 13 bases between the two germline ends. Germline CDR1 and CDR2: MNHEY and SVGEGT. This CDR3 is built from 14 residues. The CDR3 is CASTWGRANQPQHF. The CDR3 DNA follows: TGTGCCAGCACCTGGGGAAGGGCCAATCAGCCCCAGCATTTT.

The DNA for the CDR3 is TGTGCCAGCAGCTTCAGCTACGAGCAGTACTTC. Its protein is CASSFSYEQYF. V is TRBV5-4 and J is TRBJ2-7; D not certain. The CDR3 totals 11 residues. Germline V lookup: CDR1 SGHNT, CDR2 YYREEE (reference sequence). Trimming removed 2 bases from V and 3 bases from J, with 3 bases in between.

The CDR3 spells CASLTSGMRNNEQFF. CDR3 DNA: TGTGCCAGCTTGACTAGCGGGATGAGGAACAATGAGCAGTTCTTC. This chain links TRBV6-1 with TRBJ2-1; 11 nucleotides agree with TRBD2. V lost 8 bases, J lost 5 bases, and 8 bases stayed unmatched. The length of the CDR3 is 15 residues. Germline-derived CDR1 and CDR2 are MNHNS and SASEGT.

Only a few counts were recorded for this clonotype. V usage is TRBV7-8 and J usage is TRBJ1-5; no clear D gene. Trimming took off 3 bases at V and 4 bases at J, with 13 bases between the two ends. CDR1 is SGHVS and CDR2 is FQNEAQ in the germline V gene. The CDR3 contains 15 residues. The CDR3 DNA sequence: TGTGCCAGCAGCTTTAGTCCCCTGGGTAATCAGCCCCAGCATTTT. It yields the protein CASSFSPLGNQPQHF.

This chain connects TRBV6-1 to TRBJ2-1; D possibly matches TRBD1 or TRBD2 (5 bases each). The CDR3 is 14 amino acids. CDR1 MNHNS and CDR2 SASEGT come from the germline V gene. Trimming left V 6 bases short and J 4 bases short, with 13 bases between. The CDR3 bases are TGTGCCAGCAGGAGGGACCCCGGATACAATGAGCAGTTCTTC. Translation gives CASRRDPGYNEQFF.

This chain uses TRBV27 with TRBJ2-1; TRBD2 might be the D (5 bases). Germline assignment: CDR1 MNHEY and CDR2 SMNVEV (reference sequence). CDR3 length: 14 residues. V was cut by 7 bases and J by 5 bases, with 15 bases left in between. This CDR3 is CASTPLGRDNEQFF. The CDR3 DNA reads TGTGCCAGCACCCCTCTCGGGCGGGACAATGAGCAGTTCTTC.

The sample holds a few counts of this clonotype. The chain links TRBV7-2 to TRBJ2-2; TRBD2 matches at 12 bases. Trimming at V came to 1 base and at J to 5 bases, leaving 5 bases not matched to a gene. Germline V gives CDR1 SGHTA, CDR2 FQGNSA. This CDR3 comprises 17 residues. This CDR3 reads CASSLGTSGTLTGELFF. The DNA for the CDR3 is TGTGCCAGCAGCTTAGGGACTAGCGGGACACTTACCGGGGAGCTGTTTTTT.

This clonotype was recorded a few times. The CDR3 loop is CSARDGGRGGYTF. DNA of the CDR3: TGCAGTGCTAGAGATGGGGGGAGAGGAGGCTACACCTTC. V and J are TRBV20-1 and TRBJ1-2; the D gene is possibly TRBD1 (5 bases). The CDR3 has 13 amino acids. Trimming left V 0 bases short and J 8 bases short, with 13 bases between. Germline assignment: CDR1 DFQATT and CDR2 SNEGSKA (reference sequence).